The 15 T cell receptor beta chains reported below all come from one sample, sequenced in a study of blood T cell repertoires in COVID-19. TCRdb keeps only in-frame clones here, not all; method: immunoSEQ multiplex PCR. The sample carries 130,000 to 150,000 clones, 85% to 90% recorded once. Source material: peripheral blood. Receptor source: a middle-aged woman with acute or convalescent COVID-19.

The chain employs TRBV21-1 and TRBJ1-1. TRBV21-1 is a documented pseudogene. The length of the CDR3 is 13 residues. DNA for the CDR3: TGTGCCAACAAGGGAGGTCGGGACACTGAAGCTTTCTTT. This gives the protein CANKGGRDTEAFF.

This rearrangement joins TRBV6-5 to TRBJ1-1, with D perhaps TRBD1 (6 bases). CDR1 and CDR2 (germline): MNHEY, SVGAGI. This CDR3 is 14 amino acids long. The V end lost 8 bases, the J end lost 4 bases, and 17 bases lay between the germline ends. CDR3: CASSRAGGITEAFF. CDR3 bases: TGTGCCAGCTCCCGGGCGGGGGGCATCACTGAAGCTTTCTTT.

The J gene is TRBJ2-3, the V gene TRBV9; 10 bases align to TRBD2. The CDR3 length is 16 residues. The germline gives CDR1 SGDLS, CDR2 YYNGEE. The ends lost 3 bases at V and 0 bases at J; junction bases unmatched: 4. This chain's CDR3 is CASSDLAGASTDTQYF. The CDR3 nucleotides read TGTGCCAGCAGCGACCTAGCGGGAGCTAGCACAGATACGCAGTATTTT.

The chain uses TRBV13 and TRBJ1-1; D might be TRBD1 (5 bases). Germline CDR1 PRHDT, CDR2 FYEKMQ (reference sequence). This CDR3 has 14 residues. V dropped 2 bases and J dropped 4 bases, with 11 bases sitting between them. The CDR3 nucleotides read TGTGCCAGCAGCTTACTTCAGGGTATCACTGAAGCTTTCTTT. Translating gives CASSLLQGITEAFF.

The genes are TRBV18 and TRBJ2-3; TRBD1 aligns across 9 bases. The CDR3 length is 14 residues. V shed 6 bases, J shed 4 bases, and the junction held 5 bases outside the gene matches. The V gene's germline CDR1 is KGHSH and CDR2 LQKENI. The CDR3 loop is CASSQDRGADTQYF. The DNA for the CDR3 is TGTGCCAGCTCCCAGGACAGGGGCGCAGATACGCAGTATTTT.

J is TRBJ1-2 and V is TRBV15; TRBD1 is a possible D gene (6 bases). This CDR3 is 14 amino acids long. V was pared by 6 bases and J by 1 base, with 12 bases between. Germline V CDR1 and CDR2: LNHNV, YYDKDF (reference sequence). The CDR3 nucleotides are TGTGCCACCAGGGGAACAGGGATTAACTATGGCTACACCTTC. Residues: CATRGTGINYGYTF.

Comment on this clone: This same CDR3 is encoded by further DNA sequences in the sample. The chain joins TRBV3-1 (or the pseudogene TRBV3-2) to TRBJ1-2, with 7 bases identical to TRBD1. CDR3 length: 13 amino acids. The germline CDR1 and CDR2 sequences are LGHDT and YNNKEL (reference sequence). After removal of 3 bases from V and 8 bases from J, the junction contained 6 bases not matched to a gene. CDR3 in DNA: TGTGCCAGCAGCCACGGAGAAGGGGGCGGCTACACCTTC. Translated: CASSHGEGGGYTF.

The V gene is TRBV28, the J gene TRBJ2-2; 9 bases agree with TRBD1. V lost 6 bases and J lost 5; bases outside the gene matches: 4. Germline CDR1 MDHEN, CDR2 SYDVKM. The CDR3 contains 14 residues. The CDR3 coding sequence is TGTGCCAGCAGATTAGGGACAGGGACCGGGGAGCTGTTTTTT. It codes for CASRLGTGTGELFF.

In nucleotides, the CDR3 is TGTGCCAGCAGTTACCCGGAGGTTAATTCACCCCTCCACTTT. It specifies CASSYPEVNSPLHF. The gene calls are TRBV6-6 and TRBJ1-6; D is unclear. The CDR3 runs to 14 residues. V shed 2 bases and J shed 6 bases, with 8 bases lying between them. Germline CDR1 and CDR2: MNHNY and SVGAGI (reference sequence).

The genes are TRBV19 and TRBJ1-2; D gene ambiguous. CDR3 length: 12 residues. Germline V gives CDR1 LNHDA, CDR2 SQIVND (reference sequence). The V and J ends lost 8 bases and 3 bases respectively, with 10 bases between them. Here the CDR3 DNA reads TGTGCCAGTTCCGTCGTTGACTATGGCTACACCTTC. Encoded protein: CASSVVDYGYTF.

This chain connects TRBV7-8 to TRBJ1-2; tentatively, D is TRBD1 (6 bases). The CDR3 extends over 13 amino acids. The V and J ends lost 5 bases and 4 bases respectively, with 11 bases between them. The germline CDR1 and CDR2 sequences are SGHVS and FQNEAQ. CDR3 DNA sequence: TGTGCCAGCAGCGGACGGACAGTCTATGGCTACACCTTC. This gives the protein CASSGRTVYGYTF. The full variable domain, with the rest looked up from reference TRBV7-8 and TRBJ1-2, is GAGVSQSPRYKVAKRGQDVALRCDPISGHVSLFWYQQALGQGPEFLTYFQNEAQLDKSGLPSDRFFAERPEGSVSTLKIQRTQQEDSAVYLCASSGRTVYGYTFGSGTRLTVV.

The chain is built from TRBV7-2 and TRBJ1-2; TRBD1 matches 10 bases. V shed 1 base, J shed 4 bases, and the junction held 3 bases outside the gene matches. The germline V gene has CDR1 SGHTA and CDR2 FQGNSA. This CDR3 region has 15 residues. CDR3 nucleotide sequence: TGTGCCAGCAGCTTAGAGGGGACAGGGGCCTATGGCTACACCTTC. Its translation is CASSLEGTGAYGYTF.

This clone has only a few counts. The rearrangement links TRBV27 to TRBJ2-7, with D perhaps TRBD1 (6 bases). The CDR3 spans 14 residues. V was cut by 2 bases and J by 3 bases, with 11 bases left in between. Germline lookup yields CDR1 MNHEY and CDR2 SMNVEV (reference sequence). The CDR3 DNA reads TGTGCCAGCAGTTTAGAGGGACACCTCTACGAGCAGTACTTC. It specifies CASSLEGHLYEQYF.

The chain uses TRBV28 and TRBJ1-5, with 7 bases matching TRBD1. The CDR3 length is 18 residues. Trimming took 0 bases from V and 0 from J; bases not matched to a gene: 8. Germline V CDR1 and CDR2: MDHEN, SYDVKM. The CDR3 region is CASSLWPRTGVSNQPQHF. CDR3 coding DNA: TGTGCCAGCAGTTTATGGCCCAGGACAGGAGTTAGCAATCAGCCCCAGCATTTT. The variable domain in full, completed from reference TRBV28 and TRBJ1-5, reads DVKVTQSSRYLVKRTGEKVFLECVQDMDHENMFWYRQDPGLGLRLIYFSYDVKMKEKGDIPEGYSVSREKKERFSLILESASTNQTSMYLCASSLWPRTGVSNQPQHFGDGTRLSIL.

This rearrangement joins TRBV25-1 to TRBJ2-7; 9 bases agree with TRBD2. The CDR3 has 15 residues. CDR1 is MGHDK and CDR2 is SYGVNS in the germline V gene. The V and J ends lost 8 bases and 5 bases, in that order; junction bases with no gene match: 13. CDR3 amino acids: CASSRRREGLNEQYF. The CDR3 DNA sequence: TGTGCCAGCTCCCGTCGGCGGGAGGGCCTGAACGAGCAGTACTTC.